Below are 17 T cell receptor beta chains sequenced from a single sample in a study of CD8+CD57+ T cells in acquired aplastic anemia. TCR beta VDJ and CDR3 were profiled, and genomic DNA was the template. TCRdb itself ran the reads through MiXCR, one entry per CDR3 protein. The data show approximately 270,000 distinct CDR3 sequences, 45% to 70% seen once. Sequencing was carried out using sorted CD4+, CD8+, or CD8+CD57+ T cells (not recorded which) from PBMCs. The receptor source for this set is a human donor with severe aplastic anemia or a healthy control (not recorded which).

The chain recombines TRBV20-1 with TRBJ1-2; D remains unclear. The CDR3 sequence is 12 residues long. V lost 3 bases to trimming and J lost 8 bases, with 13 bases between them. CDR1 and CDR2 from the germline V gene are DFQATT and SNEGSKA (reference sequence). CDR3 in amino acids: CSARSNVYGYTF. For the CDR3, the DNA is TGCAGTGCTAGGTCCAACGTCTACGGCTACACCTTC.

Many counts were recorded for this clonotype. The CDR3 loop reads CASTLKHGNIQYF. For the CDR3, the DNA is TGTGCCAGCACCTTGAAGCATGGAAACATTCAGTACTTC. This sequence joins TRBV2 and TRBJ2-4; D not certain. V gave up 7 bases and J gave up 6 bases, with 13 bases separating them. Per the germline V gene, CDR1 is SNHLY and CDR2 is FYNNEI. The CDR3 has 13 residues.

This clonotype has ten or more counts. This chain links TRBV20-1 with TRBJ2-3; 7 bases agree with TRBD2. V lost 4 bases and J lost 0; bases outside the gene matches: 4. In germline, CDR1 is DFQATT, CDR2 SNEGSKA (reference sequence). CDR3 length: 14 amino acids. The CDR3 loop is CSATPGLSTDTQYF. In DNA form, the CDR3 reads TGCAGTGCTACCCCGGGACTAAGCACAGATACGCAGTATTTT.

V and J are TRBV9 and TRBJ1-4, with a weak D call TRBD1 (6 bases). In germline, CDR1 is SGDLS, CDR2 YYNGEE. This CDR3 is 15 amino acids long. The V gene lost 3 bases and the J gene lost 3 bases, with 12 bases spanning the gap. The CDR3, as DNA: TGTGCCAGCAGCGAAAGGGGGACGGCTAATGAAAAACTGTTTTTT. Protein product: CASSERGTANEKLFF.

This chain uses TRBV19 with TRBJ1-2, with 11 nucleotides matching TRBD1. V was pared by 4 bases and J by 3 bases, with 4 bases of the junction left unmatched. CDR1 and CDR2 (germline): LNHDA, SQIVND (reference sequence). The CDR3 extends over 15 amino acids. The CDR3 protein is CASSSGQGAYYGYTF. The CDR3 region has the DNA TGTGCCAGTAGTAGCGGACAGGGGGCTTACTATGGCTACACCTTC.

This chain joins TRBV20-1 and TRBJ2-5, with D uncertain. Germline V gene lookup returns CDR1 DFQATT and CDR2 SNEGSKA (reference sequence). Trimming pared 0 bases from V and 2 bases from J, leaving 7 bases between. The CDR3 covers 13 residues. The CDR3 coding sequence is TGCAGTGCTAGAGATCCCGGGCAAGAGACCCAGTACTTC. Its translation: CSARDPGQETQYF.

V is TRBV19 and J is TRBJ2-5; TRBD2 might be the D (5 bases). The germline V gene encodes CDR1 LNHDA and CDR2 SQIVND (reference sequence). V was cut by 5 bases and J by 5 bases, with 15 bases left in between. This CDR3 comprises 14 residues. The CDR3 DNA is TGTGCCAGTAGTCTGCGACGAGGGCCGGAGACCCAGTACTTC. Protein sequence: CASSLRRGPETQYF.

A few counts support this clonotype. The chain links TRBV20-1 to TRBJ2-1, with unresolved D. Germline CDR1 DFQATT, CDR2 SNEGSKA (reference sequence). CDR3 length: 12 amino acids. Between the trimmed V and J ends, which lost 0 bases and 13 bases, there was a span of 13 bases. The CDR3 is CSAREATEAQFF. In nucleotides, the CDR3 is TGCAGTGCTAGAGAGGCTACAGAGGCTCAGTTCTTC.

The rearrangement joins TRBV20-1 to TRBJ1-1; 9 bases line up with TRBD1. Germline V gene data show CDR1 as DFQATT and CDR2 as SNEGSKA (reference sequence). The junction had 13 bases not matched to a gene; V was cut back by 4 bases and J by 10 bases. The CDR3 totals 14 residues. This CDR3 reads CSAIRLGQGSGAFF. The CDR3 nucleotides read TGCAGTGCTATTAGACTGGGACAGGGTAGTGGAGCTTTCTTT.

This clonotype was detected a few times. V is TRBV20-1 and J is TRBJ2-5, with TRBD2 identical over 8 bases. The CDR3 is 16 residues long. V lost 3 bases, J lost 2 bases, and 11 bases stayed unmatched. Germline V lookup: CDR1 DFQATT, CDR2 SNEGSKA (reference sequence). The CDR3 loop reads CSARSRGGLGQETQYF. The CDR3 DNA follows: TGCAGTGCTAGGAGTCGGGGGGGCCTGGGGCAAGAGACCCAGTACTTC.

This rearrangement joins TRBV5-1 to TRBJ2-1; TRBD2 aligns across 7 bases. The V gene's germline CDR1 is SGHRS and CDR2 YFSETQ. J was trimmed by 6 bases and V by 3 bases; bases with no gene match: 3. CDR3 size: 13 residues. The CDR3 bases are TGCGCCAGCAGCTCGTCTAGCGGCAATGAGCAGTTCTTC. Translation gives CASSSSSGNEQFF.

There are many counts of this clonotype. The rearrangement joins TRBV19 to TRBJ1-6; 10 bases are shared with TRBD1. Germline assignment: CDR1 LNHDA and CDR2 SQIVND (reference sequence). Trimming at V came to 7 bases and at J to 8 bases, leaving 5 bases not matched to a gene. This CDR3 comprises 14 residues. DNA of the CDR3: TGTGCCAGTACTGACAGGGGGCCGGATTCACCCCTCCACTTT. Amino acids: CASTDRGPDSPLHF. Together with reference TRBV19 and TRBJ1-6, the CDR3 gives the full variable domain: DGGITQSPKYLFRKEGQNVTLSCEQNLNHDAMYWYRQDPGQGLRLIYYSQIVNDFQKGDIAEGYSVSREKKESFPLTVTSAQKNPTAFYLCASTDRGPDSPLHFGNGTRLTVT.

This clonotype was seen once. This CDR3 is missing its conserved last phenylalanine or tryptophan, likely due to a read error. The chain links TRBV7-9 to TRBJ2-7; D possibly corresponds to TRBD1 (6 bases). V lost 8 bases, J lost 5 bases, and 22 bases lay in between. The CDR3 has 15 residues. Germline V lookup: CDR1 SEHNR, CDR2 FQNEAQ (reference sequence). CDR3 in amino acids: CASGRSGGKEHEQYL. CDR3 nucleotide sequence: TGTGCCAGCGGCCGTAGTGGGGGCAAAGAACACGAGCAGTACCTC.

The J gene is TRBJ2-6, the V gene TRBV19, with 7 bases lining up with TRBD1. Germline-derived CDR1 and CDR2 are LNHDA and SQIVND (reference sequence). CDR3 length: 16 amino acids. Trimming cost V 6 bases and J 2 bases; bases outside gene matches: 7. CDR3 nucleotide sequence: TGTGCCAGTAGGGCGCGAGGGGGCGCTGGGGCCAACGTCCTGACTTTC. Translation gives CASRARGGAGANVLTF.

Concerning this clonotype itself: This CDR3 is missing its conserved last phenylalanine or tryptophan, likely due to a read error. This chain connects TRBV20-1 to TRBJ1-5; the D is unclear. The CDR3 totals 13 residues. Germline V CDR1 and CDR2: DFQATT, SNEGSKA (reference sequence). The V end was cut by 4 bases, the J end by 4 bases, with 11 bases between. Here the CDR3 DNA reads TGCAGTGCTACGGGCGGCCCGAATCAGCCCCAGCATTCT. It encodes CSATGGPNQPQHS.

About this clonotype itself: This clone may be a read error of a much larger clone one base away. The chain joins TRBV10-3 to TRBJ2-7; D may be TRBD2 (7 bases). This CDR3 is 14 amino acids long. Trimming removed 10 bases from V and 5 bases from J, with 21 bases in between. Germline V gives CDR1 ENHRY, CDR2 SYGVKD. This chain's CDR3 is CASKRGGAIDEQYF. The CDR3 DNA is TGTGCCAGCAAAAGGGGGGGGGCTATCGACGAGCAGTACTTC.

A few counts support this clonotype. The rearrangement links TRBV2 to TRBJ2-3; D is undetermined. V was cut by 1 base and J by 5 bases, with 7 bases left in between. Germline lookup yields CDR1 SNHLY and CDR2 FYNNEI. This CDR3 is built from 13 residues. The CDR3 reads CASSEGGLDTQYF. CDR3 nucleotides: TGTGCCAGCAGTGAAGGGGGTCTAGATACGCAGTATTTT.